Detailed here is one TCR beta chain. This clone was seen just once. It lacks a known antigen. No much larger clone exists at a distance of one base, and base qualities are not known. The sample originates from a study of blood T cell repertoires in COVID-19 (dated by TCRdb to the early 2020s). Looking at the study overall: Samples covering the acute and convalescent phases of COVID-19 were provided by collaborators in the United States, Italy and Spain. Subjects who had been exposed to COVID-19, were actively infected with it, or had recovered from it provided the deeply sampled blood TCRbeta repertoires that made up the dataset. The sample metadata nearly always contained a de-identified subject ID, COVID-19 status, age in years and sex. The repertoires were released in a freely available public database meant as a resource for research on the immune response to SARS-CoV-2. The material from the prospective study consisted of cDNA or gDNA derived from T cells, B-cell-depleted T cells, or PBMCs. Samples were obtained from the ongoing ImmuneRACE study (first 160 participants) and from 950 to 1,500 subjects provided by 6 global collaborators. Where HLA class I and class II types were available, the types were taken from metadata supplied by the sample provider, not from assay-based typing. The full study reports these points: How much clinical and demographic metadata was included differed by source and by participant, and the metadata was provided uncurated.

TCRbeta CDR3 regions were amplified from genomic DNA using the immunoSEQ Assay, a bias-controlled multiplex PCR. In the source study's methods: The number of nucleated cells in each sample was estimated by amplification of reference gene primers within the assay. To quantify the absolute abundance of each unique TCRbeta CDR3 rearrangement, sequence reads were collapsed and filtered. For each sample, productive Simpson clonality was calculated as the square root of Simpson's diversity index over productive rearrangements. TCRdb provides this immuneACCESS table in a form limited to in-frame rearrangements. Some clones are lacking; in checked studies, under half of them reflect an unresolved V gene, and why the rest are absent is not known. V and J calls and clone size are those listed in that table; D and trimming were worked out from the DNA. The sample data list about 100,000 clones, and approximately 86% of these were observed just once. The ten most abundant clones make up around 5% of the sample.

The cysteine opens and the phenylalanine closes a CDR3 of 13 amino acids. Left in the record is the CDR3 DNA by itself, 39 bases read in frame from the first base. Trimming leaves V shorter by 9 bases and J shorter by 4 bases, with the junction holding 5 bases beyond the gene matches. CDR1 and CDR2 were assigned from the germline V gene (reference sequence) as LNHDA and SQIVND. Each collaborating institution followed its own protocols to collect whole blood in K2EDTA tubes. For TCRbeta analysis, collaborator samples were shipped as frozen whole blood, as isolated PBMCs, or as DNA extracted from either sample type.

The TCR was taken from a human donor in a cohort sampled during active COVID-19. The sequenced sample consisted of peripheral blood. The V and J genes are TRBV19 and TRBJ1-4; 7 central bases correspond to TRBD1. The CDR3 in this case is CASRTGGNEKLFF. The DNA sequence is given as TGTGCCAGCAGGACAGGCGGTAATGAAAAACTGTTTTTT.